What follows is one T cell receptor beta chain and its context. As yet, its antigen is unknown. The data stem from a study of response to subunit inactivated influenza vaccine. V lost 1 base and J lost 1, with 6 bases in between. This CDR3 comprises 14 residues. CDR1 SEHNR and CDR2 FQNEAQ come from the germline V gene (reference sequence). Study outcomes and limitations: With each seasonal influenza vaccination, the authors suggested, few new T cells are recruited.

TCRdb fed the RT-PCR reads into MiXCR, producing one record per CDR3 protein. The table lists about 520,000 distinct CDR3 sequences, under 8.5% of them singletons. The chain uses TRBV7-9 and TRBJ2-3; D call uncertain. The TCR was taken from a man aged 50 to 75 who received an inactivated influenza vaccine. The sequencing used PBMCs from blood, collected roughly 24 months after vaccination. The CDR3 region has the DNA TGTGCCAGCAGCTTAGAGGCACGCACAGATACGCAGTATTTT. Its protein product is CASSLEARTDTQYF.